The 14 T cell receptor beta chains in this list originate from one sample, sequenced in a study of blood T cells in healthy people across ages (dated by TCRdb to the mid-2010s). Receptor libraries were prepared by 5' RACE. This sample was sequenced with an Illumina HiSeq 2500. A second PCR of about 7 to 12 cycles was run with a J-beta primer mix and a sample-barcoded 5' primer. The public reads were quality trimmed at Q25 with fastp and then assembled into clones with MiXCR by TCRdb, keeping productive beta chains. Here each entry gathers all rows of one CDR3 protein and keeps the most common genes and DNA. The sample includes about 1.4 million distinct CDR3 sequences, with approximately 59% observed a single time. About 6.7% of the sample goes to the ten largest clones. The material sequenced was blood. Source of these receptors: a man between 18 and 29 years old in good health.

This clonotype was recorded only once. The chain is built from TRBV4-3 and TRBJ2-1; D is perhaps TRBD2 (6 bases). V lost 1 base to trimming and J lost 7 bases, with 11 bases between them. The CDR3 runs to 14 residues. Germline V gene lookup returns CDR1 LGHNA and CDR2 YSLEER. CDR3 sequence reads: CASSQGASGNEQFF. CDR3 bases: TGCGCCAGCAGCCAAGGGGCCAGCGGGAATGAGCAGTTCTTC.

V is TRBV28 and J is TRBJ2-4; D gene uncertain. The DNA end favors TRBJ2-7, so the J call may be wrong. This CDR3 has 15 residues. CDR1 and CDR2 (germline): MDHEN, SYDVKM. The CDR3 DNA is TGTGCCAGCAGCCAACGTTCATCAGGTTTACACGAGCAGTACTTC. Amino acid sequence: CASSQRSSGLHEQYF.

This clonotype was recorded once. The rearrangement uses TRBV6-1 and TRBJ1-2, with 7 nucleotides matching TRBD1. The CDR3 spans 15 residues. V lost 2 bases and J lost 4; bases outside the gene matches: 7. The germline CDR1 and CDR2 sequences are MNHNS and SASEGT. CDR3 residues: CASSERVGGFYGYTF. The CDR3, as DNA: TGTGCCAGCAGTGAACGTGTAGGGGGCTTCTATGGCTACACCTTC.

This sequence joins TRBV25-1 and TRBJ1-2; tentatively, D is TRBD1 (6 bases). CDR1 is MGHDK and CDR2 is SYGVNS in the germline V gene. The CDR3 sequence is 14 residues long. V shed 6 bases and J shed 2 bases, with 13 bases lying between them. CDR3 bases: TGTGCCAGCAGCCTCGGACAGATGAACTATGGCTACACCTTC. This encodes CASSLGQMNYGYTF.

The chain employs TRBV28 and TRBJ1-1; weak D call: TRBD1 (6 bases). The germline gives CDR1 MDHEN, CDR2 SYDVKM. Between the trimmed V and J ends, which lost 0 bases and 5 bases, there was a span of 13 bases. The CDR3 loop spans 15 amino acids. The CDR3 protein is CASSLWPGARTEAFF. CDR3 nucleotide sequence: TGTGCCAGCAGTTTATGGCCGGGGGCTCGAACTGAAGCTTTCTTT.

This chain uses TRBV20-1 with TRBJ2-7; D is ambiguous. V lost 0 bases, J lost 2 bases, and 14 bases lay in between. The CDR3 is made up of 15 amino acids. Germline V lookup: CDR1 DFQATT, CDR2 SNEGSKA (reference sequence). The chain's CDR3 is CSARDSQKGTYEQYF. In nucleotides, the CDR3 is TGCAGTGCTAGAGATTCCCAAAAAGGAACCTACGAGCAGTACTTC.

The chain joins TRBV6-2 or TRBV6-3 to TRBJ2-6; D assignment may be TRBD1 or TRBD2 (5 bases each). Germline lookup yields CDR1 MNHEY and CDR2 SVGEGT. The CDR3 covers 12 residues. The V gene lost 10 bases and the J gene lost 4 bases, with 8 bases spanning the gap. CDR3: CATGAGANVLTF. CDR3 DNA: TGTGCCACCGGGGCCGGGGCCAACGTCCTGACTTTC.

The chain couples TRBV3-1 to TRBJ1-5; D remains unclear. This CDR3 is 15 amino acids long. V lost 4 bases, J lost 6 bases, and 16 bases lay in between. In germline, CDR1 is LGHDT, CDR2 YNNKEL (reference sequence). The CDR3 sequence: CASSPDLSVVQPQHF. The CDR3 nucleotides are TGTGCCAGCAGCCCTGACCTGTCGGTTGTTCAGCCCCAGCATTTT.

This chain joins TRBV9 and TRBJ2-1, with unresolved D. The CDR3 sequence is 11 residues long. V was cut by 7 bases and J by 8 bases, with 10 bases left in between. In germline, CDR1 is SGDLS, CDR2 YYNGEE. The CDR3: CASVMGYEQFF. CDR3 nucleotides: TGTGCCAGCGTAATGGGGTATGAGCAGTTCTTC.

The V and J genes are TRBV6-5 and TRBJ2-1; 7 bases fit TRBD1. The V segment lost 6 bases and the J segment 6 bases; nucleotides outside the gene matches: 8. The CDR3 has 14 residues. From germline, CDR1 is MNHEY and CDR2 SVGAGI. Written as DNA, the CDR3 is TGTGCCAGCAGCACGACAGGGCTGGGCAATGAGCAGTTCTTC. This translates into CASSTTGLGNEQFF.

This chain joins TRBV12-3 or TRBV12-4 and TRBJ1-2; maybe TRBD1 (5 bases). The CDR3 is 12 amino acids. Trimming left V 3 bases short and J 7 bases short, with 9 bases between. The CDR3 here is CASSFGASGYTF. DNA of the CDR3: TGTGCCAGCAGTTTTGGGGCTAGTGGCTACACCTTC.

J is TRBJ2-4 and V is TRBV2; D call uncertain. The end of the DNA aligns better with TRBJ2-7, so the J call may be wrong. The CDR3 runs 14 residues. Germline V gene lookup returns CDR1 SNHLY and CDR2 FYNNEI. This chain's CDR3 is CASSRTAGSDEQYF. The CDR3 nucleotides read TGTGCCAGCAGCAGGACGGCTGGGTCGGACGAGCAGTACTTC.

The chain has TRBV5-1 and TRBJ1-1; no definite D call. Per the germline V gene, CDR1 is SGHRS and CDR2 is YFSETQ. This CDR3 is 16 amino acids long. V was pared by 4 bases and J by 3 bases, with 19 bases between. CDR3: CASSPCPGAEDTEAFF. DNA for the CDR3: TGCGCCAGCAGCCCCTGTCCGGGCGCGGAGGACACTGAAGCTTTCTTT.

This rearrangement joins TRBV27 to TRBJ1-1; possibly TRBD1 for D (5 bases). CDR3 length equals 14 residues. V was trimmed by 6 bases and J by 2 bases, leaving 13 bases between them. CDR1 is MNHEY, CDR2 SMNVEV, per germline (reference sequence). CDR3 in DNA: TGTGCCAGCAGAACAGGAGGGGAAAACACTGAAGCTTTCTTT. Its translation is CASRTGGENTEAFF.